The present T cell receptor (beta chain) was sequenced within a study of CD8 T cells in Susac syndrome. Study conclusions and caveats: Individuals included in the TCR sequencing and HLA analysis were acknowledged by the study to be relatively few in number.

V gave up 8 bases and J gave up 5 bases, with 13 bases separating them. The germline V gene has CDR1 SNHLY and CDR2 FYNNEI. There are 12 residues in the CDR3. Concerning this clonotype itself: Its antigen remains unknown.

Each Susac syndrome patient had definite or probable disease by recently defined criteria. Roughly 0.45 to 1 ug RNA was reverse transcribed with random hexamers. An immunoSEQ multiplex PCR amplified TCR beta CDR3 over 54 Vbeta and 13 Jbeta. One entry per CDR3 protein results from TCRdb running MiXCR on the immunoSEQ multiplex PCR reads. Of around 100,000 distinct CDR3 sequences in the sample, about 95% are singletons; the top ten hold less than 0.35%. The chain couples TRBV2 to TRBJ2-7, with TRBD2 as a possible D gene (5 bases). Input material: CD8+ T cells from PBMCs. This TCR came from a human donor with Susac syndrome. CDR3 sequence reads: CASQRLENEQYF. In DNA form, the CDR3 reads TGTGCCAGCCAGCGGCTAGAGAACGAGCAGTACTTC.